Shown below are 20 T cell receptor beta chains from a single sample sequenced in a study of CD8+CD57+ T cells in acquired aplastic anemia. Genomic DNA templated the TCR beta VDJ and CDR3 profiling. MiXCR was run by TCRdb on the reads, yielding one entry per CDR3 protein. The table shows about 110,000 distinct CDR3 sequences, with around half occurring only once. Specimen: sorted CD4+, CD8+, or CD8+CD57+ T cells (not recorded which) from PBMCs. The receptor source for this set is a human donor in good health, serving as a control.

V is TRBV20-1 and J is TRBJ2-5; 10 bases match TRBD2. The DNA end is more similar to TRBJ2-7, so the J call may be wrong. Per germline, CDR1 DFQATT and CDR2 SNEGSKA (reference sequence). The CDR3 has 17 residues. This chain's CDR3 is CSARWSPSSGGIDEQYF. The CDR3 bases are TGCAGTGCTAGATGGAGCCCCTCTAGCGGGGGTATCGACGAGCAGTACTTC.

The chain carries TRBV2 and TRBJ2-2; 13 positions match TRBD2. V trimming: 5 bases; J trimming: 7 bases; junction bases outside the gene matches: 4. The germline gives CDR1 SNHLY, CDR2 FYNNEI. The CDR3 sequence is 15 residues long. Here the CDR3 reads CASSRLAGGNGELFF. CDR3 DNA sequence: TGTGCCAGCAGTAGACTAGCGGGGGGCAACGGGGAGCTGTTTTTT.

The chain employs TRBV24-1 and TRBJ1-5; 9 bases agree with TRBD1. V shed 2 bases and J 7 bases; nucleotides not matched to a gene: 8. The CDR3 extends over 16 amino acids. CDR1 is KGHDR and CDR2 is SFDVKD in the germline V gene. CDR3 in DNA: TGTGCCACCAGTGATTCCGGACAGGGGCGGCCCCAGCCCCAGCATTTT. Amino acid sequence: CATSDSGQGRPQPQHF.

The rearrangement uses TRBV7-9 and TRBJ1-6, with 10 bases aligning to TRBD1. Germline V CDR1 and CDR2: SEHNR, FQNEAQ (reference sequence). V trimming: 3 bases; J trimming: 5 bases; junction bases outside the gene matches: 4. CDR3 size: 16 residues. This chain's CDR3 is CASSFWTGGNNSPLHF. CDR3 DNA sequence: TGTGCCAGCAGCTTCTGGACAGGGGGAAATAATTCACCCCTCCACTTT. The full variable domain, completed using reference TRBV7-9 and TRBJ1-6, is DTGVSQNPRHKITKRGQNVTFRCDPISEHNRLYWYRQTLGQGPEFLTYFQNEAQLEKSRLLSDRFSAERPKGSFSTLEIQRTEQGDSAMYLCASSFWTGGNNSPLHFGNGTRLTVT.

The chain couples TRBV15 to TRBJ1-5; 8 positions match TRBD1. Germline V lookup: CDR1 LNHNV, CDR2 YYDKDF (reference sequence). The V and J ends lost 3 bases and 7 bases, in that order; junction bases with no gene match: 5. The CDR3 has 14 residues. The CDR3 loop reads CATSRDRDGQPQHF. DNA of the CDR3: TGTGCCACCAGCAGGGACAGGGACGGCCAGCCCCAGCATTTT.

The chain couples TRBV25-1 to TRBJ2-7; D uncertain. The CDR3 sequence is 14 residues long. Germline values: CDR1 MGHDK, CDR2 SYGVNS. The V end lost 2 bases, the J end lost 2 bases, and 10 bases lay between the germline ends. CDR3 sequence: CASSESYVPYEQYF. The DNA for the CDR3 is TGTGCCAGCAGTGAAAGTTACGTACCCTACGAGCAGTACTTC.

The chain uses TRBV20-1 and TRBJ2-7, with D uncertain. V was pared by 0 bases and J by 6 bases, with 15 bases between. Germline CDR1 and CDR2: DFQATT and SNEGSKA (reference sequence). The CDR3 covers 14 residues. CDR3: CSARDRTENCEQYF. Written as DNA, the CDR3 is TGCAGTGCTAGAGATCGTACGGAGAACTGCGAGCAGTACTTC.

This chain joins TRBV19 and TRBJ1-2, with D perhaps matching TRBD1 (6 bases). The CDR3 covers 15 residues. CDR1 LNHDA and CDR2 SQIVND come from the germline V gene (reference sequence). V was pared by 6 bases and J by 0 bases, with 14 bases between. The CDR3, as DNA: TGTGCCAGTAGGGCGAGCGGGACAACTAACTATGGCTACACCTTC. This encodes CASRASGTTNYGYTF.

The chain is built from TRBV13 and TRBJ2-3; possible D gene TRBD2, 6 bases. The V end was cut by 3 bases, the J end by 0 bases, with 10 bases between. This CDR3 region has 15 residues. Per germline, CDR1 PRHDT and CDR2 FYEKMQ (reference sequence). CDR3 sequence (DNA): TGTGCCAGCAGCTTCCTCGGGACTAGCACAGATACGCAGTATTTT. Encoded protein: CASSFLGTSTDTQYF.

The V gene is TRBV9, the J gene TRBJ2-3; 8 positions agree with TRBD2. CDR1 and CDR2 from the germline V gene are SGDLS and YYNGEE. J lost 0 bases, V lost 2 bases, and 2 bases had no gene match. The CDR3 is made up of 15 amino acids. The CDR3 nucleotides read TGTGCCAGCAGCGTTATAGCGGGGAGCACAGATACGCAGTATTTT. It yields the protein CASSVIAGSTDTQYF.

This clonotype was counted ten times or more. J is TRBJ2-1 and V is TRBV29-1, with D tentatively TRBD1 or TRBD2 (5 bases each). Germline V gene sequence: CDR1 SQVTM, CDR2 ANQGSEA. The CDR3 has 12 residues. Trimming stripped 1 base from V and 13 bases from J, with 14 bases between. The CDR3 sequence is CSVEGSRGEQFF. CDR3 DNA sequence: TGCAGCGTTGAAGGGTCCCGGGGCGAACAGTTCTTC.

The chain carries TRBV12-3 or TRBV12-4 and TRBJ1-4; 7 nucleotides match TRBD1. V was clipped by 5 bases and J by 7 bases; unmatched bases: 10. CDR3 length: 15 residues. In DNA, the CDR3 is TGTGCCAGCAGTCTCGAGGACCAGGGGGTTGAAAAACTGTTTTTT. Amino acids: CASSLEDQGVEKLFF.

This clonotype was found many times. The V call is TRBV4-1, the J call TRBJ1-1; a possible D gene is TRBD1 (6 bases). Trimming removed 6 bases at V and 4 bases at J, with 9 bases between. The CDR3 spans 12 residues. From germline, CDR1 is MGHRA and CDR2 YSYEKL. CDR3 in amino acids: CASSQGFTEAFF. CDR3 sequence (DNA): TGCGCCAGCAGTCAGGGGTTCACTGAAGCTTTCTTT.

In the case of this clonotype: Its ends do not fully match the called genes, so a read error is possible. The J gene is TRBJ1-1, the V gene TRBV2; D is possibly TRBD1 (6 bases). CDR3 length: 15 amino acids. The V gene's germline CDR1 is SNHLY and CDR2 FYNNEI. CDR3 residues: CASRLDRQGGTEASF. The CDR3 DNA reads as TGTGCCAGCAGGCTCGACAGGCAGGGAGGCACTGAAGCTTCCTTT.

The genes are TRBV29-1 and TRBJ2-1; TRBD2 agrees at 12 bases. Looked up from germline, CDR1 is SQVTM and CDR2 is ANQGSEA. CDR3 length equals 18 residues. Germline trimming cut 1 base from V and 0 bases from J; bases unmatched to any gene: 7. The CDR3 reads CSVEGLAGATSSYNEQFF. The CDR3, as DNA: TGCAGCGTTGAAGGACTAGCGGGGGCTACGAGCTCCTACAATGAGCAGTTCTTC.

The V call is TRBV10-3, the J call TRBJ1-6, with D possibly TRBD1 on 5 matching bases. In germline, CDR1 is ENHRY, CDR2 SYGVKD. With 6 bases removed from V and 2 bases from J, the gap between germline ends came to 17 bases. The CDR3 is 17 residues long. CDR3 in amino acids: CAISETSGGAYNSPLHF. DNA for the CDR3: TGTGCCATCAGCGAAACTAGCGGGGGGGCCTATAATTCACCCCTCCACTTT.

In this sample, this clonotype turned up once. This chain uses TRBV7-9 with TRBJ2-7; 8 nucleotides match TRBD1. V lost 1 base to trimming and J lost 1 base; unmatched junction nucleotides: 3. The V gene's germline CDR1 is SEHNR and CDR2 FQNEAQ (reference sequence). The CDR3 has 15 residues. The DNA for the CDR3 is TGTGCCAGCAGCTTAGGACAGGGGAATTCCTACGAGCAGTACTTC. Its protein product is CASSLGQGNSYEQYF.

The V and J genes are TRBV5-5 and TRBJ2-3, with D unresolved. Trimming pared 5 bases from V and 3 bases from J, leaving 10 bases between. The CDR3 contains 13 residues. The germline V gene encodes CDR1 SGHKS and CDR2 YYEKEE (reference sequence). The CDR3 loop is CASSGPSTDTQYF. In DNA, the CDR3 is TGTGCCAGCAGTGGACCGAGTACAGATACGCAGTATTTT.

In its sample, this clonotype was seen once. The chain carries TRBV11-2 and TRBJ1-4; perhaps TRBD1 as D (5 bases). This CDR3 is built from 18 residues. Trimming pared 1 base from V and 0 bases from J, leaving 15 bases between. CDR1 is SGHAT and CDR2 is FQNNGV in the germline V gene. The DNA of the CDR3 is TGTGCCAGCAGCTTAGGCACTCGGGGACTTGCAACTAATGAAAAACTGTTTTTT. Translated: CASSLGTRGLATNEKLFF.

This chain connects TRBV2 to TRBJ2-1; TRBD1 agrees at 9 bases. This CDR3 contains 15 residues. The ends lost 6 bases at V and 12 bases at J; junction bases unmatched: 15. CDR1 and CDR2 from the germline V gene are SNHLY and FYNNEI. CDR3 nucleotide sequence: TGTGCCAGCAGCTCTCCGGGACAGGGCCTTCATGTGCAGTTCTTC. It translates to CASSSPGQGLHVQFF.